This entry lists 5 T cell receptor beta chains sequenced from one sample in a study of blood T cell repertoires in COVID-19. Produced via immunoSEQ multiplex PCR; TCRdb's table is partial and in-frame only. The table has some 300,000 clones, about 87% seen once. Sequencing was done on a sample of peripheral blood. The source of these receptors is a woman aged 45-59 years with COVID-19, enrolled during active disease.

V and J are TRBV11-2 and TRBJ1-1, with a weak D call TRBD1 (5 bases). CDR3 length: 13 residues. Trimming removed 2 bases at V and 1 base at J, with 5 bases between. Germline V gives CDR1 SGHAT, CDR2 FQNNGV. DNA of the CDR3: TGTGCCAGCAGCTTAAGGGGGAACACTGAAGCTTTCTTT. Protein: CASSLRGNTEAFF.

V and J are TRBV7-9 and TRBJ2-2, with D maybe TRBD1 (8 bases). The V and J ends lost 4 bases and 4 bases respectively, with 16 bases between them. This CDR3 has 16 amino acids. Germline CDR1 SEHNR, CDR2 FQNEAQ (reference sequence). The CDR3 loop is CASSSAGGGGTGELFF. In nucleotides, the CDR3 is TGTGCCAGCAGCTCCGCAGGGGGCGGGGGCACCGGGGAGCTGTTTTTT.

This chain joins TRBV18 and TRBJ2-1; possibly TRBD2 for D (6 bases). CDR3 length: 13 residues. Germline loops: CDR1 KGHSH, CDR2 LQKENI. V lost 6 bases, J lost 6 bases, and 12 bases lay in between. The CDR3 is CASSRLGANEQFF. The CDR3 DNA is TGTGCCAGCTCGCGACTAGGCGCCAATGAGCAGTTCTTC.

The genes are TRBV18 and TRBJ1-1; tentative D call: TRBD1 (6 bases). Germline V gene lookup returns CDR1 KGHSH and CDR2 LQKENI. Trimming removed 2 bases from V and 4 bases from J, with 17 bases in between. This CDR3 has 16 amino acids. CDR3 in amino acids: CASSPSKGGGRTEAFF. The CDR3 DNA follows: TGTGCCAGCTCACCATCCAAAGGGGGTGGTCGCACTGAAGCTTTCTTT.

This clone was recorded only once. The chain couples TRBV7-9 to TRBJ2-1; TRBD1 matches at 9 bases. Per germline, CDR1 SEHNR and CDR2 FQNEAQ (reference sequence). J lost 8 bases, V lost 5 bases, and 16 bases had no gene match. The CDR3 loop spans 17 amino acids. CDR3 nucleotides: TGTGCCAGCAGCCCCCGGAGATCCGGGACAGGGAGGTATGAGCAGTTCTTC. This sequence encodes CASSPRRSGTGRYEQFF.